This T cell receptor (beta chain) was found in a study of regulatory T cells in long-lasting Graves disease. This clonotype was seen many times. The CDR3 is 16 amino acids. Trimming pared 0 bases from V and 1 base from J, leaving 15 bases between. Germline loops: CDR1 DFQATT, CDR2 SNEGSKA (reference sequence). The time point is: newly diagnosed GD, antithyroid drugs for less than 3 months. From RNA extracted from PBMCs, the TCR library was made. Arm-PCR of CDR3 regions and iRepertoire HTBI primers were used to build TCR beta libraries. TCRdb re-called the multiplex PCR reads with MiXCR, one entry per CDR3 protein. The repertoire has about 440,000 distinct CDR3 sequences, approximately 15% of them found once; the top ten carry about a sixth. These data were also reused for a study on T cells in Graves' hyperthyroidism and ophthalmopathy.

V usage is TRBV20-1 and J usage is TRBJ1-1; possible D gene TRBD1, 5 bases. The sample was peripheral blood mononuclear cells (PBMCs), taken at new diagnosis, from a patient treated with antithyroid drugs. The origin of this receptor is a woman in her twenties or thirties with Graves disease. CDR3 residues: CSARDYGAAPNTEAFF. The CDR3 DNA is TGCAGTGCTAGAGATTACGGGGCAGCCCCGAACACTGAAGCTTTCTTT.